The 8 T cell receptor beta chains reported below all come from one sample, sequenced in a study of cytomegalovirus exposure and HLA in healthy donors. The study ran its PCR with 60 Vbeta and 13 Jbeta primers. Only in-frame clones appear in the TCRdb table, and some are missing; sequencing was by immunoSEQ multiplex PCR. Altogether over 130,000 clones are present, approximately 80% being singletons, with the ten largest covering 1.8%. The sample taken for sequencing was PBMCs. The receptors derive from a man in his forties in good health and CMV-seronegative.

This sequence joins TRBV5-1 and TRBJ2-2; TRBD2 is a possible D gene (5 bases). Germline values: CDR1 SGHRS, CDR2 YFSETQ. With 4 bases removed from V and 0 bases from J, the gap between germline ends came to 10 bases. This CDR3 is built from 15 residues. DNA for the CDR3: TGCGCCAGCAGCACGACGGGATCGAACACCGGGGAGCTGTTTTTT. Its protein is CASSTTGSNTGELFF.

The rearrangement joins TRBV29-1 to TRBJ2-7; D gene unclear. The CDR3 totals 12 residues. V lost 7 bases to trimming and J lost 3 bases, with 13 bases between them. Looked up from germline, CDR1 is SQVTM and CDR2 is ANQGSEA. The CDR3 reads CSARESGYEQYF. The CDR3 nucleotides read TGCAGCGCCCGCGAGTCCGGCTACGAGCAGTACTTC.

The chain links TRBV10-3 to TRBJ2-5; 9 bases fit TRBD1. The DNA end lines up better with TRBJ2-7; the J call may be wrong. The CDR3 extends over 14 amino acids. Germline V lookup: CDR1 ENHRY, CDR2 SYGVKD. The CDR3 region is CAISEADRGGEQYF. In DNA form, the CDR3 reads TGTGCCATCAGTGAGGCGGACAGGGGTGGCGAGCAGTACTTC.

The rearrangement links TRBV29-1 to TRBJ1-3; weak D call: TRBD1 (5 bases). Germline values: CDR1 SQVTM, CDR2 ANQGSEA. CDR3 length: 15 amino acids. Trimming stripped 0 bases from V and 0 bases from J, with 9 bases between. The CDR3 spells CSVEDSGISGNTIYF. The CDR3 nucleotides read TGCAGCGTTGAAGACTCAGGGATCTCTGGAAACACCATATATTTT.

The gene calls are TRBV10-3 and TRBJ1-2; 9 bases fit TRBD1. CDR1 is ENHRY and CDR2 is SYGVKD in the germline V gene. The CDR3 totals 13 residues. The junction had 5 bases not matched to a gene; V was cut back by 8 bases and J by 4 bases. The CDR3 DNA is TGTGCCATCCGGGACAGGGCGGCCTATGGCTACACCTTC. Amino acids: CAIRDRAAYGYTF.

The rearrangement uses TRBV2 and TRBJ2-1; 8 bases are shared with TRBD2. The CDR3 extends over 14 amino acids. Germline CDR1 and CDR2: SNHLY and FYNNEI. The junction had 6 bases not matched to a gene; V was cut back by 7 bases and J by 4 bases. CDR3 nucleotide sequence: TGTGCCAGCATTGGGACTAGGAATTACAATGAGCAGTTCTTC. Protein product: CASIGTRNYNEQFF.

The chain has TRBV7-9 and TRBJ1-1, with D maybe TRBD1 (6 bases). The CDR3 consists of 17 residues. Germline CDR1 and CDR2: SEHNR and FQNEAQ (reference sequence). Trimming left V 3 bases short and J 1 base short, with 18 bases between. In nucleotides, the CDR3 is TGTGCCAGCAGCTTCCTAGGCCACGGACAGTCGAACACTGAAGCTTTCTTT. Its translation: CASSFLGHGQSNTEAFF.

The chain combines TRBV6-5 with TRBJ2-3, with TRBD2 matching over 13 bases. The CDR3 extends over 15 amino acids. The germline V gene encodes CDR1 MNHEY and CDR2 SVGAGI. J was trimmed by 3 bases and V by 6 bases; bases with no gene match: 3. The CDR3 sequence: CASRVLAGGTDTQYF. The CDR3, as DNA: TGTGCCAGCAGAGTACTAGCGGGGGGGACAGATACGCAGTATTTT.